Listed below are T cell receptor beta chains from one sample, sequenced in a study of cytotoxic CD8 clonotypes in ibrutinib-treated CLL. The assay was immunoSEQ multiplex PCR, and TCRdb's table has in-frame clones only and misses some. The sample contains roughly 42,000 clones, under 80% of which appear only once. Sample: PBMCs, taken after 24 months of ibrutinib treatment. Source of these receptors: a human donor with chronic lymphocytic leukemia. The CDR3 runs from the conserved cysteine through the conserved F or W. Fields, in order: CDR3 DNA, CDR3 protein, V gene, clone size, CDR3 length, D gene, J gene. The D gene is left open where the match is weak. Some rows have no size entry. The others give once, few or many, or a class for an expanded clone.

CDR3 DNA: TGTGCCACGGAGATGGCTGGAAACACCATATATTTT
CDR3 protein: CATEMAGNTIYF
V gene: TRBV7-9
clone size: -
CDR3 length: 12
D gene: -
J gene: TRBJ1-3

CDR3 DNA: TGTGCCAGCATACAGGGTTGGGTAGCGGGGGGCGATGAGCAGTTCTTC
CDR3 protein: CASIQGWVAGGDEQFF
V gene: TRBV2
clone size: few
CDR3 length: 16
D gene: TRBD2
J gene: TRBJ2-1

CDR3 DNA: TGTGCCAGCAGCCAGACCGCCTACGAGCAGTACTTC
CDR3 protein: CASSQTAYEQYF
V gene: TRBV14
clone size: -
CDR3 length: 12
D gene: -
J gene: TRBJ2-7

CDR3 DNA: TGCGCCAGCAGCTTTACAGGGGGGAACACTGAAGCTTTCTTT
CDR3 protein: CASSFTGGNTEAFF
V gene: TRBV5-1
clone size: -
CDR3 length: 14
D gene: TRBD1
J gene: TRBJ1-1

CDR3 DNA: TGTGCCAGCAGTATTTCTGGGACTAGCGGCTACGAGCAGTACTTC
CDR3 protein: CASSISGTSGYEQYF
V gene: TRBV6-1
clone size: -
CDR3 length: 15
D gene: TRBD2
J gene: TRBJ2-7

CDR3 DNA: TGTGCCAGCAGTATCCATCCGGACAGACCCAGCTCCTACGAGCAGTACTTC
CDR3 protein: CASSIHPDRPSSYEQYF
V gene: TRBV28
clone size: -
CDR3 length: 17
D gene: -
J gene: TRBJ2-7

CDR3 DNA: TGCGCCAGCAGCTTGGATGGTGGTACAGGACGTTACGAGCAGTACTTC
CDR3 protein: CASSLDGGTGRYEQYF
V gene: TRBV5-1
clone size: -
CDR3 length: 16
D gene: -
J gene: TRBJ2-7

CDR3 DNA: TGCAGCGTTGAATCTGGGGCCAACGTCCTGACTTTC
CDR3 protein: CSVESGANVLTF
V gene: TRBV29-1
clone size: -
CDR3 length: 12
D gene: -
J gene: TRBJ2-6

CDR3 DNA: TGTGCCAGCAGCCGCGGGACTCCCTCGGATACGCAGTATTTT
CDR3 protein: CASSRGTPSDTQYF
V gene: TRBV6-5
clone size: -
CDR3 length: 14
D gene: -
J gene: TRBJ2-3

CDR3 DNA: TGTGCCAGCAGCCAAGTTCCAGAGGGCGAGCAGTACTTC
CDR3 protein: CASSQVPEGEQYF
V gene: TRBV14
clone size: -
CDR3 length: 13
D gene: -
J gene: TRBJ2-7